This is a list of T cell receptor beta chains from one sample in a study of blood T cell repertoires in COVID-19. TCRdb's copy holds only in-frame clones and misses some; the assay was immunoSEQ multiplex PCR. Here the sample spans 85,000 to 100,000 clones, roughly 78% being singletons. The sequenced sample was peripheral blood. These TCRs come from a woman of 80 years or more with active or convalescent COVID-19. Both conserved end residues are part of each CDR3. Fields, in order: clone size, V gene, J gene, D gene, CDR3 DNA, CDR3 protein. A D gene is named only where the DNA matches it firmly. For some rows the clone size is stated as once, few or many, or as a class when expanded; others skip it.

NA	TRBV30	TRBJ2-5	TRBD1	TGTGCCTGGAGACGACAGGGACCAGAGACCCAGTACTTC	CAWRRQGPETQYF
NA	TRBV7-6	TRBJ2-1	TRBD1	TGTGCCAGCAGCTTAGTAGAGACAGGGTTTAAACACAATGAGCAGTTCTTC	CASSLVETGFKHNEQFF
NA	TRBV6-4	TRBJ2-2	TRBD2	TGTGCCAGCAGCCCTACTAGCGGGATCTCGATCACCGGGGAGCTGTTTTTT	CASSPTSGISITGELFF
NA	TRBV4-3	TRBJ2-2	NA	TGCGCCAGCAGCCAAGACCGTCACACCGGGGAGCTGTTTTTT	CASSQDRHTGELFF
NA	TRBV5-8	TRBJ1-4	TRBD1	TGTGCCAGCAGCTTGGGTGACAGGGGTACTGAAAAACTGTTTTTT	CASSLGDRGTEKLFF
NA	TRBV6-2/TRBV6-3	TRBJ2-5	TRBD1	TGTGCCAGCAGTTACCGCAGGGGGCAGGTCACCACCAGGGAGACCCAGTACTTC	CASSYRRGQVTTRETQYF
NA	TRBV19	TRBJ1-6	TRBD1	TGTGCCAGTAGTGCCTATCAGAGTGGACAGGGGGCTAATTCACCCCTCCACTTT	CASSAYQSGQGANSPLHF
NA	TRBV27	TRBJ2-3	NA	TGTGCCAGCAGTGCATCCCGGGTGAGCGGCCGCACAGATACGCAGTATTTT	CASSASRVSGRTDTQYF
NA	TRBV5-4	TRBJ2-4	NA	TGTGCCAGCAGCCGGGACATAAAAAACATTCAGTACTTC	CASSRDIKNIQYF
NA	TRBV19	TRBJ2-7	TRBD1	TGTGCCAGTAGTAGACAGGGGGATGTGGAGCAGTACTTC	CASSRQGDVEQYF
NA	TRBV30	TRBJ1-2	NA	TGTGCCTGGGGTAGGAGCCCGAACTATGGCTACACCTTC	CAWGRSPNYGYTF
NA	TRBV19	TRBJ2-1	TRBD2	TGTGCCAGTAGTCGACTAGCTGCGGGGGGATACAATGAGCAGTTCTTC	CASSRLAAGGYNEQFF
NA	TRBV11-2	TRBJ2-2	NA	TGTGCCAGCAGCCCTAACACCGGGGAGCTGTTTTTT	CASSPNTGELFF
once	TRBV7-2	TRBJ1-2	NA	TGTGCCAGCAGCTTAGGTGGGGGGGCTTACGATGGCTACACCTTC	CASSLGGGAYDGYTF
NA	TRBV6-6	TRBJ1-5	TRBD1	TGTGCCAGCAGTTTTGGACAGGGAACACAGCCCCAGCATTTT	CASSFGQGTQPQHF
NA	TRBV6-2/TRBV6-3	TRBJ1-5	NA	TGTGCCAGCAGCCGCAGGGGTCAGCCCCAGCATTTT	CASSRRGQPQHF
NA	TRBV29-1	TRBJ2-5	NA	TGCAGCGTGGGACAAAGCGGGATGGGGGAGACCCAGTACTTC	CSVGQSGMGETQYF
once	TRBV9	TRBJ1-4	NA	TGTGCCAGCAGCGTAGGCTGGAGCCCCGCAACTAATGAAAAACTGTTTTTT	CASSVGWSPATNEKLFF
NA	TRBV5-8	TRBJ1-2	NA	TGTGCCAGCAGGCGAGAACGGAGCCGGGACTATGGCTACACCTTC	CASRRERSRDYGYTF
NA	TRBV24-1	TRBJ2-3	NA	TGTGCCACCAGTGATCGGACAGCTTCTAGCACAGATACGCAGTATTTT	CATSDRTASSTDTQYF
NA	TRBV2	TRBJ1-1	NA	TGTGCCAGTAACCGGGACTTGGGGACCACTGAAGCTTTCTTT	CASNRDLGTTEAFF
NA	TRBV28	TRBJ2-2	NA	TGTGCCAGCAGCTTGGGGCCAAACACCGGGGAGCTGTTTTTT	CASSLGPNTGELFF
NA	TRBV14	TRBJ2-1	TRBD2	TGTGCCAGCAGCCGAGAGCGGGAGAGCGAGCGAAATGAGCAGTTCTTC	CASSRERESERNEQFF
NA	TRBV19	TRBJ2-1	TRBD2	TGTGCCAGTTCAGTAGCGGGAATTTCCTACAATGAGCAGTTCTTC	CASSVAGISYNEQFF
few	TRBV5-1	TRBJ2-7	TRBD2	TGCGCCAGCAGCTTATCACGGACTAGCGGCTACGAGCAGTACTTC	CASSLSRTSGYEQYF
few	TRBV6-5	TRBJ2-2	NA	TGTGCCAGCAGTCGCTCCGGGATAAACACCGGGGAGCTGTTTTTT	CASSRSGINTGELFF
NA	TRBV28	TRBJ1-2	TRBD1	TGTGCCAGCAGTTCGACTCCAGGGGGTGGCTATGGCTACACCTTC	CASSSTPGGGYGYTF
NA	TRBV27	TRBJ2-7	TRBD2	TGTGCCAGCAGTTTCTCCCGGACTAGCTTCGACGAGCAGTACTTC	CASSFSRTSFDEQYF
NA	TRBV24-1	TRBJ2-7	NA	TGTGCCACCAGTGATTTTCCTGACAGCGCCACCTCCTACGAGCAGTACTTC	CATSDFPDSATSYEQYF
NA	TRBV5-1	TRBJ2-7	NA	TGTGCCAGCAGCTTGGAAGGGAGGGAGCAGTACTTC	CASSLEGREQYF
NA	TRBV7-8	TRBJ2-5	TRBD1	TGTGCCAGCAGCTTGGGACAGGGGGTCGTAAAGACCCAGTACTTC	CASSLGQGVVKTQYF
NA	TRBV29-1	TRBJ1-1	NA	TGCAGCGTTGAAGAAAGAGCCGGCACTGAAGCTTTCTTT	CSVEERAGTEAFF
NA	TRBV7-8	TRBJ2-7	NA	TGTGCCAGCAGCGTTGGCTTCGCGGGCGAGCAGTACTTC	CASSVGFAGEQYF
few	TRBV10-1	TRBJ2-7	TRBD1	TGCGCCAGCAGTGAGACCCCGGGACAGGTGATCTACGAGCAGTACTTC	CASSETPGQVIYEQYF